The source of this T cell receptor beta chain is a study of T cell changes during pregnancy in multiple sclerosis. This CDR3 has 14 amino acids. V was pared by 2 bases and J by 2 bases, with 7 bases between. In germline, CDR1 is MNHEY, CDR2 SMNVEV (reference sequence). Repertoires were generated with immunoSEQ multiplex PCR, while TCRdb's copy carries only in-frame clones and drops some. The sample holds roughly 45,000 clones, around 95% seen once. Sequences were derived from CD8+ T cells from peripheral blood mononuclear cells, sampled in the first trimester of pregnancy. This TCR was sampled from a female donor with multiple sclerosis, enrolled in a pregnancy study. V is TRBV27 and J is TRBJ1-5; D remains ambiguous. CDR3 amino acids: CASSLGQGNQPQHF. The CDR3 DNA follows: TGTGCCAGCAGTTTAGGTCAGGGCAATCAGCCCCAGCATTTT.